This TCR beta chain emerged from a study of blood T cells in healthy people across ages. Trimming removed 1 base from V and 5 bases from J, with 12 bases in between. Germline-derived CDR1 and CDR2 are SGHTA and FQGNSA. The CDR3 extends over 15 amino acids. Using a J-beta primer mix together with a sample-barcoded 5' primer, a second PCR was run for about 6 to 11 cycles. TCRdb fed the 5' RACE reads into MiXCR, producing one record per CDR3 protein. The sample contains approximately 880,000 distinct CDR3 sequences, around 49% of which appear only once. The sequenced sample consisted of blood. The origin of this receptor is a man aged 30 to 45 in good health. The chain links TRBV7-2 to TRBJ2-1; D possibly corresponds to TRBD2 (7 bases). CDR3 in DNA: TGTGCCAGCAGCTTAGACGGGGGGCCTAACAATGAGCAGTTCTTC. Translated: CASSLDGGPNNEQFF.